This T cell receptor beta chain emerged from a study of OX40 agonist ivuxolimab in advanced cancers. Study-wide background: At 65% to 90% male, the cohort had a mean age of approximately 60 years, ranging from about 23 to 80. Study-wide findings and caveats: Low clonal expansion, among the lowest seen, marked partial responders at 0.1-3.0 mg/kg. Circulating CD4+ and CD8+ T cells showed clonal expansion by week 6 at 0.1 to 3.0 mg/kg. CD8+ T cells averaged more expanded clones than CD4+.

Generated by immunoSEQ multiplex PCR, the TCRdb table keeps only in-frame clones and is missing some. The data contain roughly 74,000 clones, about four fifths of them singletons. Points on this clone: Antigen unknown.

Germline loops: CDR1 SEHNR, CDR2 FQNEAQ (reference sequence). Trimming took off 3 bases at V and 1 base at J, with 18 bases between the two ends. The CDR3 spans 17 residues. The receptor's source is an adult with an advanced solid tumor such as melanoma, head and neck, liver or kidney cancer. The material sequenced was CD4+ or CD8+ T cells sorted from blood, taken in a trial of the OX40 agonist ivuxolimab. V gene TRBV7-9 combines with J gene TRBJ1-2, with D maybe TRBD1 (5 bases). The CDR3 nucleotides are TGTGCCAGCAGCTTTACCAACTTGGGTCAGGGTAACTATGGCTACACCTTC. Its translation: CASSFTNLGQGNYGYTF. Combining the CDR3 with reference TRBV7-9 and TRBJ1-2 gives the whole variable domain DTGVSQNPRHKITKRGQNVTFRCDPISEHNRLYWYRQTLGQGPEFLTYFQNEAQLEKSRLLSDRFSAERPKGSFSTLEIQRTEQGDSAMYLCASSFTNLGQGNYGYTFGSGTRLTVV.